The source of this TCR beta chain is a study of cytomegalovirus exposure and HLA in healthy donors. CDR3 length: 14 amino acids. Trimming removed 2 bases at V and 5 bases at J, with 10 bases between. The germline CDR1 and CDR2 sequences are LNHDA and SQIVND (reference sequence). This clone appeared once. It was with 60 Vbeta and 13 Jbeta primers that the PCR ran. Measured with immunoSEQ multiplex PCR; TCRdb has only the in-frame clones, and not every one. The table shows 120,000 to 150,000 clones, with around three quarters occurring only once. The material sequenced was PBMCs. The sequence was collected from a man in his forties or fifties in good health and CMV-seronegative. The chain couples TRBV19 to TRBJ2-1; D is unresolved. The CDR3 DNA sequence: TGTGCCAGTAGTATAAACTGGGCCAACAATGAGCAGTTCTTC. The encoded protein is CASSINWANNEQFF. Combining the CDR3 with reference TRBV19 and TRBJ2-1 gives the whole variable domain DGGITQSPKYLFRKEGQNVTLSCEQNLNHDAMYWYRQDPGQGLRLIYYSQIVNDFQKGDIAEGYSVSREKKESFPLTVTSAQKNPTAFYLCASSINWANNEQFFGPGTRLTVL.